This TCR beta chain is from a study of T-cell memory formation after mild COVID-19. At the level of the study: TCR clusters were largely donor specific.

Study outcomes and limitations: CD4+ contracting clones were found mainly in CM and EM, and CD8+ ones in EMRA. Nothing confirmed that second-wave clones peaking on day 37 were specific for SARS-CoV-2.

V lost 2 bases and J lost 6, with 8 bases in between. The length of the CDR3 is 12 residues. Per the germline V gene, CDR1 is MNHEY and CDR2 is SVGEGT. It was 5'RACE with constant-segment primers that produced the TCR alpha and TCR beta cDNA libraries, which carried sample barcodes and UMIs. TCRdb re-analysed the 5' RACE reads in MiXCR, keeping a single row per CDR3 protein. Of approximately 450,000 distinct CDR3 sequences listed, 15% to 20% are singletons. A remark on this clonotype: The antigen is undetermined.

The sequence came from an adult woman who had mild COVID-19 (a few samples of this study predate the infection). Cell type and time point are not known. The chain carries TRBV6-2 or TRBV6-3 and TRBJ2-7; maybe TRBD2 (5 bases). Material for sequencing was PBMCs or a T cell subset sorted from them (not recorded which). Written as DNA, the CDR3 is TGTGCCAGCAGTTACACTAGATCCGAGCAGTACTTC. This encodes CASSYTRSEQYF.